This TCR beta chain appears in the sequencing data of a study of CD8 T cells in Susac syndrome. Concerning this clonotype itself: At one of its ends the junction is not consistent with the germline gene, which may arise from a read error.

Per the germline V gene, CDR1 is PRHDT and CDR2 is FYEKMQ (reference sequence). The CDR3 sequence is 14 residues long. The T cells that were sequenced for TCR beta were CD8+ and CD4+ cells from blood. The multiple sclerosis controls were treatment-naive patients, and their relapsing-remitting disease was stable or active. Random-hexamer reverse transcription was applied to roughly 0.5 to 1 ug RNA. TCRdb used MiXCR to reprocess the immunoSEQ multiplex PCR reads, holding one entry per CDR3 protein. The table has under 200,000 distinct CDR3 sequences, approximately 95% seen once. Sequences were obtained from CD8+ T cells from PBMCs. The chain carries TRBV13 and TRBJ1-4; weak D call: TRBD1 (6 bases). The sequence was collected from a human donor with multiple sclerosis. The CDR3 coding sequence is TGTGCCAGCAGCTCCCGGACAGATAATAAAAAACTGTTTTTT. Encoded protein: CASSSRTDNKKLFF. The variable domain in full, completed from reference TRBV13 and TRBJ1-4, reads AAGVIQSPRHLIKEKRETATLKCYPIPRHDTVYWYQQGPGQDPQFLISFYEKMQSDKGSIPDRFSAQQFSDYHSELNMSSLELGDSALYFCASSSRTDNKKLFFGSGTQLSVL.